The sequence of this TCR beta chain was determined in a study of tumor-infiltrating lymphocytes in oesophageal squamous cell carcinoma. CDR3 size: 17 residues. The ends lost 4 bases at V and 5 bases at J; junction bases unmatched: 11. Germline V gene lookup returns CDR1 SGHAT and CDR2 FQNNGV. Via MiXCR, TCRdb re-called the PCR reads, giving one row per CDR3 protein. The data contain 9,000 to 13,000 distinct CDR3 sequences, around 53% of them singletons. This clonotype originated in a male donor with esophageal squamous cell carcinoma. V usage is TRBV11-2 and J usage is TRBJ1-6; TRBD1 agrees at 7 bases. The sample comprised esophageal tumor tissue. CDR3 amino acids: CASSWTRQGGNNSPLHF. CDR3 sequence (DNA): TGTGCCAGCAGCTGGACCCGACAGGGAGGAAATAATTCACCCCTCCACTTT.